This T cell receptor beta chain was captured in a study of shared clonotypes between healthy human individuals. Findings of the study overall: Sampling covered blood only; tissue repertoires likely differ.

CD8 cells regarded as naive lacked CD45RO, were positively chosen for CCR7, and omitted terminally differentiated effector memory CD45RA+ cells. Everyone who donated was a Caucasian adult who lived in Nashville, Tennessee. Measured with immunoSEQ multiplex PCR; TCRdb has only the in-frame clones, and not every one. The sample carries approximately 600,000 clones, around 96% recorded once. Concerning this clone: Its antigen remains unidentified.

The CDR3 sequence is 14 residues long. The V and J ends lost 2 bases and 3 bases respectively, with 11 bases between them. Germline V gene lookup returns CDR1 SGHNT and CDR2 YYREEE (reference sequence). The specimen sequenced was naive CD8+ T cells sorted from blood. The V gene is TRBV5-4, the J gene TRBJ1-2, with D unresolved. This receptor was obtained from a woman in her 30s in good health. This CDR3 is CASSFEGGDYGYTF. CDR3 nucleotide sequence: TGTGCCAGCAGCTTCGAGGGTGGAGACTATGGCTACACCTTC. Full variable domain (missing parts from reference TRBV5-4 and TRBJ1-2): ETGVTQSPTHLIKTRGQQVTLRCSSQSGHNTVSWYQQALGQGPQFIFQYYREEENGRGNFPPRFSGLQFPNYSSELNVNALELDDSALYLCASSFEGGDYGYTFGSGTRLTVV.